What follows are 22 T cell receptor beta chains derived from one specimen sequenced in a study of blood T cell repertoires in COVID-19. Measured with immunoSEQ multiplex PCR; TCRdb has only the in-frame clones, and not every one. The table includes under 250,000 clones, roughly 85% detected once. Sequencing input: PBMCs or T cells enriched from blood (not recorded which). The receptors were sampled from a woman aged 50 to 60 with acute COVID-19.

V usage is TRBV18 and J usage is TRBJ2-5; D gene uncertain. Trimming stripped 5 bases from V and 0 bases from J, with 4 bases between. CDR3 length: 12 residues. Germline loops: CDR1 KGHSH, CDR2 LQKENI. The CDR3 DNA reads as TGTGCCAGCTCAGCGAACCAAGAGACCCAGTACTTC. Translating it yields CASSANQETQYF.

This rearrangement joins TRBV6-1 to TRBJ2-5; D remains unclear. Germline assignment: CDR1 MNHNS and CDR2 SASEGT. This CDR3 is built from 11 residues. V lost 7 bases and J 5 bases, leaving 8 bases between the germline ends. The CDR3 loop is CASTNLETQYF. CDR3 nucleotides: TGTGCCAGCACTAACTTGGAGACCCAGTACTTC.

The chain links TRBV6-2 or TRBV6-3 to TRBJ2-1; 7 nucleotides agree with TRBD2. This CDR3 contains 14 residues. Looked up from germline, CDR1 is MNHEY and CDR2 is SVGEGT. With V trimmed by 5 bases and J by 4 bases, 5 bases remained unmatched. The CDR3 loop is CASSPGLSYNEQFF. CDR3 sequence (DNA): TGTGCCAGCAGTCCGGGACTATCATACAATGAGCAGTTCTTC.

This chain joins TRBV18 and TRBJ1-1; tentative D call: TRBD1 (5 bases). Trimming shortened V by 2 bases and J by 0 bases, and 13 bases separated the two germline ends. The CDR3 consists of 16 residues. Germline CDR1 and CDR2: KGHSH and LQKENI. CDR3 residues: CASSPIGGVMNTEAFF. The CDR3 nucleotides read TGTGCCAGCTCACCAATAGGAGGGGTGATGAACACTGAAGCTTTCTTT.

The chain combines TRBV9 with TRBJ1-1; D might be TRBD1 (5 bases). V was trimmed by 6 bases and J by 3 bases, leaving 18 bases between them. Looked up from germline, CDR1 is SGDLS and CDR2 is YYNGEE. This CDR3 spans 15 amino acids. Written as DNA, the CDR3 is TGTGCCAGCACCCCCGGAGGGACGTCGGACACTGAAGCTTTCTTT. It yields the protein CASTPGGTSDTEAFF.

This chain uses TRBV15 with TRBJ2-3, with 10 bases matching TRBD1. This CDR3 spans 15 amino acids. CDR1 is LNHNV and CDR2 is YYDKDF in the germline V gene (reference sequence). With 5 bases clipped from V and 4 bases from J, the junction kept 6 bases outside the gene matches. The CDR3 bases are TGTGCCACCAGCGGGGACAGGGGTGACGCAGATACGCAGTATTTT. Its protein product is CATSGDRGDADTQYF.

This rearrangement joins TRBV28 to TRBJ2-2, with 7 bases identical to TRBD1. V shed 7 bases, J shed 0 bases, and the junction held 5 bases outside the gene matches. The CDR3 runs to 15 residues. Germline assignment: CDR1 MDHEN and CDR2 SYDVKM. The CDR3 is CASTSGTANTGELFF. The DNA for the CDR3 is TGTGCCAGCACCTCCGGGACAGCGAACACCGGGGAGCTGTTTTTT.

V usage is TRBV11-1 and J usage is TRBJ2-7, with 8 positions matching TRBD2. The CDR3 extends over 15 amino acids. The germline V gene has CDR1 SGHAT and CDR2 FQDESV (reference sequence). J lost 0 bases, V lost 2 bases, and 3 bases had no gene match. The CDR3: CASSLHAGGSYEQYF. Written as DNA, the CDR3 is TGTGCCAGCAGCTTACACGCGGGGGGCTCCTACGAGCAGTACTTC.

The chain recombines TRBV7-2 with TRBJ2-7; maybe TRBD1 (6 bases). The germline V and J ends were trimmed by 7 bases and 3 bases, with 13 bases remaining between them. The CDR3 is 13 amino acids. The germline V gene has CDR1 SGHTA and CDR2 FQGNSA. In nucleotides, the CDR3 is TGTGCCAGCACCATGGGACACGGCTACGAGCAGTACTTC. The encoded protein is CASTMGHGYEQYF.

J is TRBJ1-1 and V is TRBV15; D not resolved. The ends were cut back, 3 bases at V and 2 bases at J, with 7 bases in the middle. The CDR3 has 13 amino acids. The V gene's germline CDR1 is LNHNV and CDR2 YYDKDF (reference sequence). The CDR3 loop is CATSSDFNTEAFF. In DNA, the CDR3 is TGTGCCACCAGCAGCGACTTTAACACTGAAGCTTTCTTT. Full variable domain (missing parts from reference TRBV15 and TRBJ1-1): DAMVIQNPRYQVTQFGKPVTLSCSQTLNHNVMYWYQQKSSQAPKLLFHYYDKDFNNEADTPDNFQSRRPNTSFCFLDIRSPGLGDTAMYLCATSSDFNTEAFFGQGTRLTVV.

The V gene is TRBV28, the J gene TRBJ2-5; a possible D gene is TRBD2 (7 bases). Germline CDR1 is MDHEN and CDR2 is SYDVKM. This CDR3 spans 14 amino acids. Trimming took off 7 bases at V and 4 bases at J, with 16 bases between the two ends. Written as DNA, the CDR3 is TGTGCCAGCACAGGGCGGGGGCGGAGAGAGACCCAGTACTTC. Translating it yields CASTGRGRRETQYF. Full variable domain (rest looked up from reference TRBV28 and TRBJ2-5): DVKVTQSSRYLVKRTGEKVFLECVQDMDHENMFWYRQDPGLGLRLIYFSYDVKMKEKGDIPEGYSVSREKKERFSLILESASTNQTSMYLCASTGRGRRETQYFGPGTRLLVL.

V is TRBV7-9 and J is TRBJ1-6, with 9 positions matching TRBD1. Germline values: CDR1 SEHNR, CDR2 FQNEAQ (reference sequence). With 5 bases clipped from V and 7 bases from J, the junction kept 3 bases outside the gene matches. The CDR3 loop spans 14 amino acids. CDR3: CASSAGTGNSPLHF. CDR3 nucleotides: TGTGCCAGCAGCGCCGGGACAGGGAATTCACCCCTCCACTTT.

This clone was found a few times. The chain joins TRBV10-3 to TRBJ2-7, with 9 nucleotides matching TRBD2. The CDR3 has 15 amino acids. J gave up 2 bases and V 5 bases, and 7 bases lay outside the gene matches. The germline CDR1 and CDR2 sequences are ENHRY and SYGVKD. The CDR3 is CAISPQRGATYEQYF. The CDR3 DNA is TGTGCCATCAGTCCCCAGCGGGGGGCCACCTACGAGCAGTACTTC.

The genes are TRBV11-3 and TRBJ2-3; 7 bases are shared with TRBD2. The V gene's germline CDR1 is SGHNT and CDR2 YENEEA. The CDR3 extends over 14 amino acids. The V gene end was trimmed by 5 bases and the J gene end by 4 bases; junction bases not matched to a gene: 6. The CDR3 DNA is TGTGCCAGCAGCCCGGGACGGGGGGCAGATACGCAGTATTTT. Translating gives CASSPGRGADTQYF. The full variable domain, in which reference TRBV11-3 and TRBJ2-3 provide the parts outside the CDR3, is EAGVVQSPRYKIIEKKQPVAFWCNPISGHNTLYWYLQNLGQGPELLIRYENEEAVDDSQLPKDRFSAERLKGVDSTLKIQPAELGDSAVYLCASSPGRGADTQYFGPGTRLTVL.

The chain employs TRBV14 and TRBJ1-4; 7 bases fit TRBD1. V lost 0 bases and J lost 11; bases outside the gene matches: 6. The germline CDR1 and CDR2 sequences are SGHDN and FVKESK. The CDR3 contains 14 residues. The CDR3 loop is CASSQDGNRGKLFF. In nucleotides, the CDR3 is TGTGCCAGCAGCCAAGATGGAAACAGGGGCAAACTGTTTTTT.

This sequence joins TRBV5-1 and TRBJ2-1; 11 positions agree with TRBD1. V gave up 3 bases and J gave up 8 bases; unmatched junction bases: 7. From germline, CDR1 is SGHRS and CDR2 YFSETQ. CDR3 length: 15 residues. Written as DNA, the CDR3 is TGCGCCAGCAGCTGGGCCGGACAGGGGGCCGATGAGCAGTTCTTC. Amino acids: CASSWAGQGADEQFF.

V and J are TRBV28 and TRBJ1-3, with no clear D. The CDR3 totals 12 residues. V was trimmed by 8 bases and J by 4 bases, leaving 9 bases between them. The germline CDR1 and CDR2 sequences are MDHEN and SYDVKM. The CDR3 region is CASLTPGNTIYF. CDR3 in DNA: TGTGCCAGCCTGACTCCCGGAAACACCATATATTTT.

This clone was recorded a few times. This chain joins TRBV7-9 and TRBJ2-7, with D perhaps matching TRBD2 (5 bases). Germline loops: CDR1 SEHNR, CDR2 FQNEAQ (reference sequence). Trimming took 5 bases from V and 1 from J, leaving 9 bases between them. This CDR3 has 13 residues. CDR3: CASSPRTSYEQYF. Here the CDR3 DNA reads TGTGCCAGCAGCCCTCGGACTTCCTACGAGCAGTACTTC.

The V and J genes are TRBV18 and TRBJ1-1; D is perhaps TRBD1 (6 bases). The germline V gene has CDR1 KGHSH and CDR2 LQKENI. The V and J ends lost 3 bases and 2 bases respectively, with 19 bases between them. The CDR3 covers 17 residues. The CDR3 sequence is CASSPKTQGGGNTEAFF. CDR3 in DNA: TGTGCCAGCTCACCCAAGACTCAGGGAGGGGGAAACACTGAAGCTTTCTTT. The full variable domain, completed using reference TRBV18 and TRBJ1-1, is NAGVMQNPRHLVRRRGQEARLRCSPMKGHSHVYWYRQLPEEGLKFMVYLQKENIIDESGMPKERFSAEFPKEGPSILRIQQVVRGDSAAYFCASSPKTQGGGNTEAFFGQGTRLTVV.

V usage is TRBV7-9 and J usage is TRBJ2-7; 11 nucleotides agree with TRBD2. Per the germline V gene, CDR1 is SEHNR and CDR2 is FQNEAQ (reference sequence). The CDR3 is 16 amino acids. J was trimmed by 6 bases and V by 1 base; bases with no gene match: 8. The CDR3 nucleotides read TGTGCCAGCAGCTTAGGTGCTAGCGGGGGGATTAGCGAGCAGTACTTC. Translating it yields CASSLGASGGISEQYF.

This clone was counted once. The chain links TRBV5-6 to TRBJ2-5; 8 nucleotides agree with TRBD2. The germline V gene has CDR1 SGHDT and CDR2 YYEEEE. Germline trimming cut 0 bases from V and 0 bases from J; bases unmatched to any gene: 7. The CDR3 has 17 amino acids. CDR3 bases: TGTGCCAGCAGCTTGGGCTTAGCGGGGAGATACCAAGAGACCCAGTACTTC. It encodes CASSLGLAGRYQETQYF. Based on the CDR3 plus reference TRBV5-6 and TRBJ2-5, the full variable domain is DAGVTQSPTHLIKTRGQQVTLRCSPKSGHDTVSWYQQALGQGPQFIFQYYEEEERQRGNFPDRFSGHQFPNYSSELNVNALLLGDSALYLCASSLGLAGRYQETQYFGPGTRLLVL.

This sequence joins TRBV7-9 and TRBJ1-1; 9 nucleotides align to TRBD1. V trimming: 5 bases; J trimming: 7 bases; junction bases outside the gene matches: 2. Germline V gene lookup returns CDR1 SEHNR and CDR2 FQNEAQ (reference sequence). The CDR3 has 12 residues. The CDR3: CASSRTGVEAFF. As DNA, the CDR3 is TGTGCCAGCAGCCGGACAGGGGTTGAAGCTTTCTTT.